The T cell receptor beta chain described here comes from a study of T cells in Graves' hyperthyroidism and ophthalmopathy (dated by TCRdb to between 2017 and 2020). In the study overall: Peripheral blood samples were taken at the time of initial diagnosis, prior to any treatment. To identify TCR V-J signatures that set the groups apart, the researchers used a discovery cohort of 100 patients, made up of under 50 with Graves' ophthalmopathy and some 60 with stable Graves' hyperthyroidism. Whether ophthalmopathy could be predicted prospectively was tested in an independent validation cohort made up of roughly 19 hyperthyroidism patients plus 17 patients who later progressed to ophthalmopathy. The 75 to 100 discovery patients were divided at random into training and test sets in a 7:3 ratio. The study also compared thyroid tissue and blood T-cell repertoires from more than five Graves' hyperthyroidism patients. After sampling, hyperthyroidism patients received methimazole starting at 30 mg daily, and ophthalmopathy patients received high-dose intravenous methylprednisolone. The paper describes TCR Vbeta CDR3 sequencing of 135 peripheral blood samples, made up of 43 ophthalmopathy patients, over 70 hyperthyroidism patients and 17 progressor patients.

The table lists this clonotype with a few counts. Its cognate antigen has yet to be identified. The record has no base qualities; no much larger clone is one base away. Amplification of TCR beta CDR3 regions was carried out from RNA transcripts. The first round of RT-PCR for the TCR CDR3 was performed with the HTBI primer set and the Qiagen OneStep RT-PCR kit. Libraries were constructed in a second round of multiplex PCR, after which size selection and purification were carried out. Libraries were sequenced paired-end with 100 bp reads on an Illumina HiSeq2000. Per the authors' processing: SOAPnuke was used to process the raw data, with reads discarded if the reads contained adapters or uncalled bases, had a mean Phred below 15, or lacked an exact constant-primer or identifier match. COPE v1.2.5 was used to merge the high-quality paired reads, and each unique nucleotide sequence was defined as a clonotype. MiTCR v1.1 was used to align the clonotypes against IMGT TRBV, TRBD and TRBJ reference segments. Only V-J combinations with frequency above 0.0001, covering 99% to 99.2% of repertoires, were analysed. The TCS score was defined as F50 (clonal expansion) divided by E x V (chaos), with BLOSUM62-based TCRdist calculated between CDR3 peptides within each V-J. Welch's t-statistics and random forest reduced some 510 V-J features to about 13, which were used in a naive Bayes classifier (R e1071). TCRdb cleaned the public reads at Q25 with fastp, built clones with MiXCR and kept in-frame beta chains. Entries are consolidated by CDR3 protein sequence, retaining the most common genes and DNA. The V and J calls follow TCRdb's processing rather than the paper's. The sample records 450,000 to 500,000 distinct CDR3 sequences, 22% of which are singletons. The ten most abundant clones make up under 55% of the sample.

The germline V gene specifies SNHLY as CDR1 and FYNNEI as CDR2. V is clipped by 4 bases and J by 0 bases, and the sequence between their germline boundaries is 7 bases long. CDR3 length: 15 amino acids, cysteine to phenylalanine. Of all the DNA, just the CDR3 is kept, 45 bases in frame from base 1. Ophthalmopathy patients had moderately to severely active disease, with a Clinical Activity Score of 3 or more, a NOSPECS grade of 4 or more, and a disease duration of less than 3 months. Exclusion was applied to patients with uncontrolled infections, other autoimmune diseases, pregnancy or lactation. Diagnoses were based on clinical symptoms, serum thyroxine and TRAb, thyroid ultrasound and orbital computed tomography. PBMCs were isolated from 10 ml of fresh peripheral blood by Ficoll-Paque density gradient centrifugation. Total RNA was extracted with Trizol reagent, and quality was checked on an Agilent 2100 Bioanalyzer.

Study-level results and caveats: No statistical method was used to set the sample size in advance, and investigators knew the group allocation. Most expanded thyroid clonotypes (frequency above 0.001) were also found in blood, which suggests that blood repertoires may mirror thyroid immune responses. In cross-validation, a model built on a 13 V-J signature told ophthalmopathy apart from stable hyperthyroidism with roughly 87% sensitivity and approximately 81% specificity, and in testing the same model reached 80%/75%. In validation, the model predicted progression to ophthalmopathy a median of 6.5 months before onset, with about 71% sensitivity and just under 75% specificity.

The receptor chain draws on TRBV2 and TRBJ2-6, and possibly TRBD1, on 6 matching bases. The sequence was obtained from a woman aged 70-85 years with Graves' ophthalmopathy. Sequenced input: blood. The CDR3 region has the sequence CASSAGDSGANVLTF. The DNA sequence is TGTGCCAGCAGTGCAGGGGACTCTGGGGCCAACGTCCTGACTTTC.